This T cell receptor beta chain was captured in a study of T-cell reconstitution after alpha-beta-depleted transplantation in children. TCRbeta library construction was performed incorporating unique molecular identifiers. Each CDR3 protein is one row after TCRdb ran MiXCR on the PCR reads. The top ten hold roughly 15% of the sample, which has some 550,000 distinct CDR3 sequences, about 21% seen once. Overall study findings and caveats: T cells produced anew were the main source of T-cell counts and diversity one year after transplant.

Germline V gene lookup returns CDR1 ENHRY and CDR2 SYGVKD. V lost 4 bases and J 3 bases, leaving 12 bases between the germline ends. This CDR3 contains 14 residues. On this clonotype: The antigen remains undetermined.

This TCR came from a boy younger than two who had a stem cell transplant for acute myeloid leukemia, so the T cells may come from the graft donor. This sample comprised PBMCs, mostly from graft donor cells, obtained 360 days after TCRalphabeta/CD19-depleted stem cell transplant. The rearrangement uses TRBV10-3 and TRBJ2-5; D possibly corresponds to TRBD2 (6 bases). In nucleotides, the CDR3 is TGTGCCATCAGTGGTAGGGGCGGGGAAGAGACCCAGTACTTC. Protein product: CAISGRGGEETQYF.